The 15 T cell receptor beta chains given below trace back to one sample, sequenced in a study of blood T cell repertoires in COVID-19. The protocol was immunoSEQ multiplex PCR, while the TCRdb copy is restricted to in-frame clones and leaves out a portion. The table lists under 450,000 clones, about 90% of them singletons, with roughly 3% in the top ten. The sequencing sample was made of PBMCs or T cells enriched from blood (not recorded which). These receptors all come from a woman between 25 and 40 years old who had recovered from COVID-19.

J is TRBJ2-7 and V is TRBV5-1; D is uncertain. The CDR3 totals 15 residues. Trimming shortened V by 5 bases and J by 5 bases, and 20 bases separated the two germline ends. Germline values: CDR1 SGHRS, CDR2 YFSETQ. The CDR3 reads CASSPPLLAGDEQYF. The CDR3 DNA is TGCGCCAGCAGTCCCCCACTTCTGGCCGGAGACGAGCAGTACTTC.

This chain links TRBV3-1 (or the pseudogene TRBV3-2) with TRBJ1-2, with TRBD1 identical over 7 bases. V shed 0 bases and J 7 bases; nucleotides not matched to a gene: 8. Germline CDR1 and CDR2: LGHDT and YNNKEL (reference sequence). This CDR3 is built from 15 residues. In DNA form, the CDR3 reads TGTGCCAGCAGCCAAGATCTAGGGGGCCCGGGTGGCTACACCTTC. This translates into CASSQDLGGPGGYTF.

The CDR3 DNA is TGTGCCAGCAGCGAGGGACTTGACCCCACCGGGGAGCTGTTTTTT. It specifies CASSEGLDPTGELFF. This chain connects TRBV5-6 to TRBJ2-2, with D possibly TRBD2 on 6 matching bases. Deletions cut 4 bases from V and 4 bases from J, with 14 bases between. The CDR3 covers 15 residues. Germline V gene data show CDR1 as SGHDT and CDR2 as YYEEEE.

The gene calls are TRBV2 and TRBJ2-5, with TRBD2 identical over 13 bases. This CDR3 is built from 16 residues. The V and J ends lost 5 bases and 5 bases, in that order; junction bases with no gene match: 8. Germline-derived CDR1 and CDR2 are SNHLY and FYNNEI. The CDR3 nucleotides are TGTGCCAGCAGTACTAGCGGGAGGGGGTTTGTGGAGACCCAGTACTTC. Translating gives CASSTSGRGFVETQYF.

As for this clone: This sample includes further DNA sequences coding for the same CDR3. The chain links TRBV9 to TRBJ1-5, with a weak D call TRBD1 (5 bases). V lost 4 bases, J lost 7 bases, and 15 bases lay in between. The CDR3 has 14 amino acids. Germline V gene lookup returns CDR1 SGDLS and CDR2 YYNGEE. This chain's CDR3 is CASSRGREGQPQHF. The CDR3 DNA sequence: TGTGCCAGCAGCCGAGGGAGGGAGGGGCAGCCCCAGCATTTT.

The chain carries TRBV19 and TRBJ1-3, with a tentative D call TRBD1 (6 bases). The CDR3 is 12 residues long. Germline CDR1 and CDR2: LNHDA and SQIVND (reference sequence). With 6 bases removed from V and 7 bases from J, the gap between germline ends came to 10 bases. CDR3 DNA: TGTGCCAGTAGACAGGGCCGGAACACCATATATTTT. Protein: CASRQGRNTIYF.

V gene TRBV5-1 combines with J gene TRBJ1-5, with TRBD1 matching over 9 bases. V lost 0 bases to trimming and J lost 4 bases; unmatched junction nucleotides: 5. Germline V lookup: CDR1 SGHRS, CDR2 YFSETQ. The length of the CDR3 is 16 residues. CDR3 sequence: CASSLGPGQGNQPQHF. The CDR3 DNA reads as TGCGCCAGCAGCTTGGGGCCCGGACAGGGGAATCAGCCCCAGCATTTT.

The genes are TRBV7-3 and TRBJ2-3; 11 bases are a match to TRBD2. Germline trimming cut 5 bases from V and 5 bases from J; bases unmatched to any gene: 6. The germline gives CDR1 SGHTA, CDR2 FQGTGA. The CDR3 consists of 15 residues. The CDR3 here is CASSLLAGGQDTQYF. CDR3 DNA: TGTGCCAGCAGCCTCTTAGCGGGGGGGCAAGATACGCAGTATTTT.

This chain connects TRBV19 to TRBJ2-7; the D gene is possibly TRBD2 (6 bases). CDR1 and CDR2 (germline): LNHDA, SQIVND (reference sequence). The CDR3 sequence is 17 residues long. V was shortened by 1 base and J by 2 bases, with 18 bases between the two germline ends. The CDR3 sequence is CASSIASWGERPYEQYF. In DNA, the CDR3 is TGTGCCAGTAGTATAGCGTCCTGGGGGGAACGCCCCTACGAGCAGTACTTC.

This chain connects TRBV28 to TRBJ2-3, with D tentatively TRBD2 (5 bases). This CDR3 comprises 16 residues. Germline loops: CDR1 MDHEN, CDR2 SYDVKM. V was cut by 4 bases and J by 1 base, with 15 bases left in between. The DNA for the CDR3 is TGTGCCAGCAGTTCCGTCTGGGGAGCAGGCACAGATACGCAGTATTTT. The encoded protein is CASSSVWGAGTDTQYF.

The V gene is TRBV12-3 or TRBV12-4, the J gene TRBJ2-1, with D tentatively TRBD1 (5 bases). CDR3 length: 11 residues. Trimming cost V 6 bases and J 7 bases, with 7 bases left between them. The CDR3 nucleotides are TGTGCCAGCAGCTCAGGGAATGAGCAGTTCTTC. Translation gives CASSSGNEQFF.

The chain joins TRBV11-2 to TRBJ1-1; 7 bases are a match to TRBD1. J lost 7 bases, V lost 5 bases, and 13 bases had no gene match. The CDR3 loop spans 15 amino acids. Germline loops: CDR1 SGHAT, CDR2 FQNNGV. The CDR3 sequence is CASSPDRVYLDEAFF. The CDR3 bases are TGTGCCAGCAGCCCAGACAGGGTTTACTTAGATGAAGCTTTCTTT.

This clone was recorded only once. The V call is TRBV28, the J call TRBJ2-2; 8 bases fit TRBD1. The V segment lost 4 bases and the J segment 5 bases; nucleotides outside the gene matches: 15. The germline gives CDR1 MDHEN, CDR2 SYDVKM. The CDR3 runs to 18 residues. CDR3 in amino acids: CASSSRTGRIFWTGELFF. The DNA of the CDR3 is TGTGCCAGCAGTTCACGGACAGGGCGAATTTTTTGGACCGGGGAGCTGTTTTTT. The full variable domain, completed using reference TRBV28 and TRBJ2-2, is DVKVTQSSRYLVKRTGEKVFLECVQDMDHENMFWYRQDPGLGLRLIYFSYDVKMKEKGDIPEGYSVSREKKERFSLILESASTNQTSMYLCASSSRTGRIFWTGELFFGEGSRLTVL.

The chain is built from TRBV5-1 and TRBJ2-5; a possible D gene is TRBD1 (5 bases). CDR1 SGHRS and CDR2 YFSETQ come from the germline V gene. V lost 0 bases and J lost 2, with 11 bases in between. This CDR3 contains 15 residues. The CDR3 loop is CASSLAQGRQETQYF. The CDR3 DNA reads as TGCGCCAGCAGCTTGGCTCAGGGTCGGCAAGAGACCCAGTACTTC.

Worth noting for this clone: The sample contains more than one DNA sequence encoding this CDR3. The rearrangement links TRBV12-3 or TRBV12-4 to TRBJ1-2; 7 bases align to TRBD1. The CDR3 sequence is 13 residues long. J gave up 4 bases and V 5 bases, and 4 bases lay outside the gene matches. The CDR3 sequence is CASSPDRVYGYTF. As DNA, the CDR3 is TGTGCCAGCAGTCCCGACAGGGTCTATGGCTACACCTTC.